This paragraph reports one TCR beta chain. The antigen remains undetermined. With 60 Vbeta and 13 Jbeta primers, the PCR was carried out. Method: immunoSEQ multiplex PCR; TCRdb's copy keeps in-frame clones and lacks some. The sample carries tens of thousands of clones, about two thirds recorded once. The data were taken from a study of cytomegalovirus exposure and HLA in healthy donors. The overall study: Within the Caucasian-associated ancestry cluster were 65% to 85% of the approximately 370 genotyped donors.

Germline V gene data show CDR1 as SGHDT and CDR2 as YYEEEE. CDR3 length equals 14 residues. V lost 4 bases and J 13 bases, leaving 20 bases between the germline ends. Study-wide results and caveats: Whilst most TCR sequences proved rare, a subset of public TCRs occurred across many donors.

This sequence was found in a man aged 55 to 70 in good health and CMV-seronegative. This rearrangement joins TRBV5-6 to TRBJ2-2; weak D call: TRBD2 (6 bases). Sequencing was carried out using PBMCs. The CDR3 loop reads CASSQVMEGVGLFF. CDR3 sequence (DNA): TGTGCCAGCAGCCAGGTTATGGAGGGAGTGGGGCTGTTTTTT.